This TCR beta chain originates from a study of spatial heterogeneity in lung cancer (dated by TCRdb to the late 2010s). As for the study more broadly: Beta-chain transcripts were consistently detected in greater numbers than alpha-chain transcripts, which likely reflected higher beta-chain transcript abundance. Nonsynonymous mutation counts, determined by whole-exome sequencing of tumor tissue, were related to TCR repertoire features. A strong correlation was found between TCR transcript counts in tumor regions and a T cell transcriptional module score from matched bulk RNA-seq. In non-small cell lung cancer, the study made a quantitative comparison of TCR alpha and beta repertoires among multiple tumor regions, matched nontumor lung and blood. At surgery, both alpha and beta chains were TCR-sequenced in fewer than 250 tumor regions, approximately 64 matched nontumor lung samples and 50 to 60 PBMC samples. In the raw uncorrected reads, each unique combination of TCR and UMI appeared more than ten times on average. The paper as a whole reports these results and caveats: Counts of ubiquitous and regional expanded TCRs were found to correlate with counts of ubiquitous and regional nonsynonymous mutations, respectively. TCR-seq coverage of tumor T cells was estimated at only about 7% for alpha chains and 12% to 15% for beta chains. Additional single-cell paired TCR alpha and beta sequencing was considered necessary to confirm, at a functional level, the hypothesis that regional TCRs recognize regional mutations. The tumor nonsynonymous mutation count correlated with the number of expanded alpha and beta TCRs within the tumor.

This clonotype was observed many times. The specificity of this receptor is unknown. No clone much larger than this one lies a single base away; base qualities are absent. Between the V and J ends, shortened by 1 base and 6 bases respectively, the junction contains 7 bases. CDR1 and CDR2 are drawn from the germline V gene: SGHAT, FQNNGV. The CDR3 contains 13 residues, cysteine and phenylalanine counted. Just the 39-base CDR3 DNA is kept, in frame starting at base 1. The library was prepared using 5' RACE. The instrument was a NextSeq 500. The TCR library protocol attached a unique molecular identifier to each TCR cDNA molecule to allow correction of PCR and sequencing errors. The study's processing was this. Decombinator tools were used for TCR identification, UMI-based error correction and CDR3 extraction. Expanded TCRs were defined as those above a frequency of 2 per 1,000, corresponding to the top 1% of the tumor frequency distribution. Expanded tumor TCRs were classed as regional if statistically deemed absent (corrected P<0.05) from at least one tumor region, otherwise ubiquitous. Each repertoire was subsampled 100 times to 5,000 TCRs, after which Renyi diversity was computed with the R vegan package. CDR3 similarity networks were built from amino acid triplet string-kernel similarity, with CDR3s being connected when pairwise similarity was above 0.82. TCRdb reanalyzed the raw reads on its own, using fastp at Q25 for trimming and MiXCR for clone calling, and kept in-frame beta chains. Records with the same CDR3 protein are collapsed into one entry carrying the most frequent genes and DNA. V and J calls and clone size were set by TCRdb, not the authors. In this sample the table shows about 27,000 distinct CDR3 sequences, roughly 7.4% of which occur a single time. Approximately 25% of the sample lies in the top ten.

The time point label, as the study defines it: sample taken at primary tumor resection. Samples were obtained from 72 patients with early-stage, untreated non-small cell lung cancer from the lung TRACERx cohort. TCR sequencing used whole RNA extracted from tumor and nontumor lung tissue, or from cryopreserved PBMC samples, without cell sorting. Only patients with enough RNA available from two or more tumor regions were chosen for TCR sequencing. A lung pathologist reviewed the tumor and adjacent nontumor lung specimens before the specimens were selected. This TCR was recovered from a male donor with early-stage non-small cell lung cancer. The chain employs TRBV11-2 and TRBJ1-5, with the D gene too uncertain to name. The sample consisted of lung tumor tissue, taken at surgery. The DNA sequence follows: TGTGCCAGCAGCTTAGTTGTCGGTCAGCCCCAGCATTTT. This gives the protein CASSLVVGQPQHF.